This entry lists 29 T cell receptor beta chains sequenced from one sample in a study of blood T cells in healthy people across ages. A sample-barcoded 5' primer and a J-beta primer mix were used in a second PCR of about 7 to 12 cycles. In TCRdb, the 5' RACE reads were re-called with MiXCR into one record per CDR3 protein. The sample has 600,000 to 900,000 distinct CDR3 sequences; about a quarter are singletons. This same sample was also part of a study on T cells of mothers and their children.

The sample was blood. The source of these receptors is a boy younger than 18 in good health.

In its sample, this clonotype was seen a few times. This chain links TRBV16 with TRBJ1-4; a possible D gene is TRBD1 (5 bases). From germline, CDR1 is KGHSY and CDR2 FQNENV. CDR3 length: 14 residues. V lost 4 bases and J lost 8, with 14 bases in between. The CDR3 region is CASSLQAVGEKLFF. Here the CDR3 DNA reads TGTGCCAGCAGCCTACAGGCCGTGGGAGAAAAACTGTTTTTT.

J is TRBJ1-4 and V is TRBV7-2; D unclear. This CDR3 region has 16 residues. V gave up 6 bases and J gave up 0 bases, with 14 bases separating them. CDR1 is SGHTA, CDR2 FQGNSA, per germline. DNA of the CDR3: TGTGCCAGCAGTAAAATGGGAGCCTCAACTAATGAAAAACTGTTTTTT. This translates into CASSKMGASTNEKLFF.

This clonotype has more than one count but fewer than ten. CDR3 sequence (DNA): TGTGCCAGCAGGCGGACTAGCGGGGGCCTCACCTACGAGCAGTACTTC. This gives the protein CASRRTSGGLTYEQYF. The V gene is TRBV27, the J gene TRBJ2-7, with 13 bases matching TRBD2. The CDR3 extends over 16 amino acids. V was clipped by 6 bases and J by 2 bases; unmatched bases: 7. From germline, CDR1 is MNHEY and CDR2 SMNVEV (reference sequence).

CDR3 nucleotide sequence: TGTGCCAGCACCCTTTTTGCGGGGCGGGCGCGAGAGACCCAGTACTTC. Translated, it gives CASTLFAGRARETQYF. The V gene is TRBV3-1, the J gene TRBJ2-7; maybe TRBD2 (6 bases). Judging by the DNA end, TRBJ2-5 fits better; the J call may be wrong. Germline values: CDR1 LGHDT, CDR2 YNNKEL (reference sequence). CDR3 length: 16 residues.

The chain uses TRBV2 and TRBJ1-4; 11 positions match TRBD1. Germline V gene data show CDR1 as SNHLY and CDR2 as FYNNEI. With 5 bases clipped from V and 3 bases from J, the junction kept 5 bases outside the gene matches. This CDR3 is built from 16 residues. The CDR3 reads CASSPGQGVPNEKLFF. CDR3 DNA: TGTGCCAGCAGTCCGGGACAGGGGGTGCCTAATGAAAAACTGTTTTTT. Using reference TRBV2 and TRBJ1-4 for the parts outside the CDR3, the full variable domain is EPEVTQTPSHQVTQMGQEVILRCVPISNHLYFYWYRQILGQKVEFLVSFYNNEISEKSEIFDDQFSVERPDGSNFTLKIRSTKLEDSAMYFCASSPGQGVPNEKLFFGSGTQLSVL.

The chain combines TRBV5-1 with TRBJ2-7; no reliable D call. Germline loops: CDR1 SGHRS, CDR2 YFSETQ. This CDR3 is 14 amino acids long. Trimming left V 3 bases short and J 3 bases short, with 13 bases between. The CDR3 is CASSSETRFYEQYF. As DNA, the CDR3 is TGCGCCAGCAGCTCCGAGACAAGATTCTACGAGCAGTACTTC.

V usage is TRBV15 and J usage is TRBJ2-1, with D perhaps given as TRBD1 or TRBD2 (6 bases each). V shed 4 bases and J shed 8 bases, with 15 bases lying between them. CDR3 length equals 14 residues. Per the germline V gene, CDR1 is LNHNV and CDR2 is YYDKDF (reference sequence). CDR3 in amino acids: CATSIPKGGYEQFF. The CDR3 coding sequence is TGTGCCACCAGCATTCCAAAAGGGGGGTATGAGCAGTTCTTC.

The chain is built from TRBV3-1 and TRBJ2-5; TRBD2 matches at 10 bases. Germline V gene lookup returns CDR1 LGHDT and CDR2 YNNKEL (reference sequence). J was trimmed by 5 bases and V by 3 bases; bases with no gene match: 18. This CDR3 comprises 19 residues. The CDR3 reads CASSHKGSGLAEGGETQYF. DNA for the CDR3: TGTGCCAGCAGCCACAAGGGTAGCGGACTAGCGGAGGGAGGTGAGACCCAGTACTTC.

The chain has TRBV7-2 and TRBJ2-7; D perhaps matches TRBD1 (5 bases). The DNA end lines up better with TRBJ2-1; the J call may be wrong. CDR3 size: 12 residues. Germline lookup yields CDR1 SGHTA and CDR2 FQGNSA. The CDR3 is CASSVTEYEQFF. In nucleotides, the CDR3 is TGTGCCAGCAGCGTGACAGAGTACGAGCAGTTCTTC.

The gene calls are TRBV9 and TRBJ2-7; D gene unclear. Deletions cut 0 bases from V and 1 base from J, with 8 bases between. The CDR3 has 14 residues. Germline assignment: CDR1 SGDLS and CDR2 YYNGEE. The CDR3 DNA reads TGTGCCAGCAGCGTAGAGGGTTCATCCTACGAGCAGTACTTC. This encodes CASSVEGSSYEQYF.

This sequence joins TRBV12-3 or TRBV12-4 and TRBJ2-7; no clear D gene. This CDR3 spans 12 amino acids. V dropped 7 bases and J dropped 3 bases, with 10 bases sitting between them. CDR3 DNA sequence: TGTGCCAGCACCTCGGATCTCTACGAGCAGTACTTC. Its protein is CASTSDLYEQYF.

The chain combines TRBV20-1 with TRBJ1-2, with D possibly TRBD1 on 6 matching bases. Trimming shortened V by 6 bases and J by 8 bases, and 19 bases separated the two germline ends. This CDR3 has 13 residues. Germline CDR1 reads DFQATT; CDR2 reads SNEGSKA (reference sequence). CDR3 amino acids: CSAEKEGGFGYTF. In DNA, the CDR3 is TGCAGTGCCGAAAAAGAGGGGGGGTTCGGCTACACCTTC.

V and J are TRBV12-3 or TRBV12-4 and TRBJ2-1, with D hard to call. V was pared by 7 bases and J by 4 bases, with 8 bases between. The CDR3 length is 12 residues. The CDR3 bases are TGTGCCAGCACCACACCATACAATGAGCAGTTCTTC. Protein: CASTTPYNEQFF.

The chain has TRBV2 and TRBJ2-7; 9 bases match TRBD2. This CDR3 is 14 amino acids long. The V gene's germline CDR1 is SNHLY and CDR2 FYNNEI. V was clipped by 4 bases and J by 2 bases; unmatched bases: 3. CDR3 protein: CASSGLAGAYEQYF. The CDR3 coding sequence is TGTGCCAGCAGTGGCTTAGCGGGGGCCTACGAGCAGTACTTC.

Points on this clonotype: Sequence at one end of the junction differs from germline and may be a read error. This chain joins TRBV6-1 and TRBJ2-5; TRBD1 aligns across 9 bases. The CDR3 loop spans 12 amino acids. In germline, CDR1 is MNHNS, CDR2 SASEGT. The CDR3 here is CASSEGNTGGFF. The DNA for the CDR3 is TGTGCCAGCAGTGAAGGCAATACAGGGGGCTTCTTC.

Only a few counts were recorded for this clonotype. The rearrangement joins TRBV20-1 to TRBJ2-5, with 8 positions matching TRBD1. This CDR3 is built from 13 residues. Germline V gives CDR1 DFQATT, CDR2 SNEGSKA (reference sequence). The trim removed 3 bases at V and 2 bases at J, leaving 2 bases unmatched. CDR3 residues: CSARGQVQETQYF. CDR3 in DNA: TGCAGTGCTAGGGGACAGGTTCAAGAGACCCAGTACTTC.

The rearrangement joins TRBV12-3 or TRBV12-4 to TRBJ2-3; D call uncertain. The CDR3 totals 14 residues. The ends were cut back, 3 bases at V and 2 bases at J, with 9 bases in the middle. The CDR3 nucleotides read TGTGCCAGCAGTTTTAACCGGCACACAGATACGCAGTATTTT. Amino acids: CASSFNRHTDTQYF.

There are a few counts of this clonotype. This chain links TRBV3-1 with TRBJ2-4; maybe TRBD1 (5 bases). V lost 1 base, J lost 7 bases, and 8 bases lay in between. CDR1 LGHDT and CDR2 YNNKEL come from the germline V gene (reference sequence). The CDR3 consists of 13 residues. CDR3 protein: CASSQVGLNIQYF. The DNA of the CDR3 is TGTGCCAGCAGCCAAGTGGGGCTGAACATTCAGTACTTC.

The chain is built from TRBV7-9 and TRBJ2-4; D is tentatively TRBD1 or TRBD2 (7 bases each). The germline CDR1 and CDR2 sequences are SEHNR and FQNEAQ (reference sequence). This CDR3 is 16 amino acids long. Trimming removed 3 bases from V and 9 bases from J, with 21 bases in between. CDR3 nucleotides: TGTGCCAGCAGCTTGGGATTAACAGGGGAGGGAGGCATTCAGTACTTC. Translated: CASSLGLTGEGGIQYF. Complete variable domain (other parts from reference TRBV7-9 and TRBJ2-4): DTGVSQNPRHKITKRGQNVTFRCDPISEHNRLYWYRQTLGQGPEFLTYFQNEAQLEKSRLLSDRFSAERPKGSFSTLEIQRTEQGDSAMYLCASSLGLTGEGGIQYFGAGTRLSVL.

The rearrangement uses TRBV6-5 and TRBJ2-5, with 11 bases that match TRBD2. The J call is uncertain, as TRBJ2-1 better fits the DNA end. The CDR3 has 17 residues. Germline CDR1 and CDR2: MNHEY and SVGAGI. CDR3 in DNA: TGTGCCAGCAGTTACTCGAGGTCACTAGCGGGGGAGGATGAGCAGTTCTTC. Amino acid sequence: CASSYSRSLAGEDEQFF.

This clonotype was seen a few times. This sequence joins TRBV20-1 and TRBJ2-5; perhaps TRBD1 as D (5 bases). The closer fit of TRBJ2-7 to the DNA end suggests the J call may be wrong. Germline lookup yields CDR1 DFQATT and CDR2 SNEGSKA (reference sequence). This CDR3 spans 13 amino acids. The CDR3 nucleotides read TGCAGTGCTAGATCCGTGGGGCTTACCGAGCAGTACTTC. The encoded protein is CSARSVGLTEQYF.

J is TRBJ2-7 and V is TRBV2; no definite D call. The CDR3 loop spans 10 amino acids. Per germline, CDR1 SNHLY and CDR2 FYNNEI. Trimming took off 7 bases at V and 4 bases at J, with 5 bases between the two ends. The CDR3: CASTLYEQYF. The CDR3 DNA is TGTGCCAGCACCCTATACGAGCAGTACTTC.

Only a few counts were recorded for this clonotype. The chain employs TRBV28 and TRBJ2-7, with D possibly matching TRBD2 (7 bases). The CDR3 loop spans 14 amino acids. V was clipped by 6 bases and J by 6 bases, with 18 bases between them. Germline CDR1 reads MDHEN; CDR2 reads SYDVKM. The CDR3 spells CASSFNTGRAEQYF. The CDR3 bases are TGTGCCAGCAGCTTTAATACAGGGAGGGCCGAGCAGTACTTC.

The chain carries TRBV6-1 and TRBJ2-1; D might be TRBD1 or TRBD2, each matching 6 bases. The V end lost 6 bases, the J end lost 8 bases, and 17 bases lay between the germline ends. The CDR3 has 14 residues. Germline V gene data show CDR1 as MNHNS and CDR2 as SASEGT. The CDR3 sequence: CASRGGHTGDEQFF. Here the CDR3 DNA reads TGTGCCAGCAGGGGGGGACATACGGGGGATGAGCAGTTCTTC.

CDR3: CSVGGSGRVNYGYTF. The DNA for the CDR3 is TGCAGCGTCGGAGGGAGTGGCAGGGTAAACTATGGCTACACCTTC. The chain recombines TRBV29-1 with TRBJ1-2; a possible D gene is TRBD1 (5 bases). The CDR3 is 15 amino acids. Between the trimmed V and J ends, which lost 6 bases and 2 bases, there was a span of 19 bases. Germline CDR1 and CDR2: SQVTM and ANQGSEA.

The DNA for the CDR3 is TGCAGTGCCCTGGCGGCTACTTCTTCAGATACGCAGTATTTT. This translates into CSALAATSSDTQYF. The V gene is TRBV20-1, the J gene TRBJ2-3; D remains ambiguous. The V and J ends lost 6 bases and 4 bases respectively, with 17 bases between them. The CDR3 extends over 14 amino acids. In germline, CDR1 is DFQATT, CDR2 SNEGSKA (reference sequence).

The chain recombines TRBV20-1 with TRBJ2-1; 8 bases are shared with TRBD2. In germline, CDR1 is DFQATT, CDR2 SNEGSKA (reference sequence). CDR3 length equals 13 residues. J was trimmed by 6 bases and V by 2 bases; bases with no gene match: 3. This CDR3 is CSARRLAGNEQFF. The CDR3 DNA sequence: TGCAGTGCTAGAAGGCTAGCGGGCAATGAGCAGTTCTTC.

The sample holds a few counts of this clonotype. The V gene is TRBV7-6, the J gene TRBJ1-4; TRBD1 might be the D (5 bases). The CDR3 spans 16 residues. Per the germline V gene, CDR1 is SGHVS and CDR2 is FNYEAQ. V dropped 0 bases and J dropped 0 bases, with 8 bases sitting between them. Here the CDR3 DNA reads TGTGCCAGCAGCTTAGCGGGGCAGGCAACTAATGAAAAACTGTTTTTT. It is translated as CASSLAGQATNEKLFF.

The V call is TRBV27, the J call TRBJ1-2; D is possibly TRBD1 (6 bases). V was shortened by 1 base and J by 6 bases, with 12 bases between the two germline ends. The CDR3 is 14 amino acids. Germline assignment: CDR1 MNHEY and CDR2 SMNVEV (reference sequence). CDR3 in amino acids: CASSLWAGENGYTF. CDR3 coding DNA: TGTGCCAGCAGTTTATGGGCAGGGGAGAATGGCTACACCTTC.